This is a list of T cell receptor beta chains from one sample in a study of blood T cell repertoires in COVID-19. The protocol was immunoSEQ multiplex PCR, while the TCRdb copy is restricted to in-frame clones and leaves out a portion. The table includes tens of thousands of clones, approximately 84% detected once. Specimen: peripheral blood. The receptors shown here come from a human donor in a cohort sampled during active COVID-19. Each CDR3 is given with its conserved first and last residue. D genes are given only for firm matches. Not every row has a clone size; where given, it reads once, few, many or a size class.

CDR3 DNA	CDR3 protein	V gene	J gene	D gene	clone size
TGTGCCAGCAGTCCCTATGAGGTAGGGGTGGGCGAAAACATTCAGTACTTC	CASSPYEVGVGENIQYF	TRBV6-6	TRBJ2-4	NA	NA
TGTGCCAGCTCGATCGGGACAGATAGCACAGATACGCAGTATTTT	CASSIGTDSTDTQYF	TRBV18	TRBJ2-3	TRBD1	NA
TGTGCCAGCAATCCAGGACAGGGCCGGGGCTACACCTTC	CASNPGQGRGYTF	TRBV3-1/TRBV3-2	TRBJ1-2	TRBD1	NA
TGTGCCAGCAGCTTAGCTGAGGGACTAGCCGGCAACCCTGATGAGCAGTTCTTC	CASSLAEGLAGNPDEQFF	TRBV7-2	TRBJ2-1	TRBD2	NA
TGTGCCAGCAGCCAAGATAACAGGGTTAACATTCAGTACTTC	CASSQDNRVNIQYF	TRBV3-1/TRBV3-2	TRBJ2-4	NA	NA
TGTGCCAGCAGCCGGGGAGACAGGATAACCTACAATGAGCAGTTCTTC	CASSRGDRITYNEQFF	TRBV5-4	TRBJ2-1	NA	NA
TGTGCCAGCAGTGATAATCGGGACAGTCTCAGGGAAGAGCAGTACTTC	CASSDNRDSLREEQYF	TRBV25-1	TRBJ2-7	TRBD1	once
TGTGCCAGCCGGAGTATTGTAGGAGAGACCCAGTACTTC	CASRSIVGETQYF	TRBV6-5	TRBJ2-5	NA	NA
TGTGCCAGCACCAATAGCGGGAGGGCCGGCGAGCAGTACTTC	CASTNSGRAGEQYF	TRBV6-5	TRBJ2-7	TRBD2	NA
TGTGCCAGCAGCCAAGAGCCCGGCACCGGGGAGCTGTTTTTT	CASSQEPGTGELFF	TRBV4-2	TRBJ2-2	NA	NA
TGCGCCAGCAGCCAGTCCAACAGGGCATTTAATGAAAAACTGTTTTTT	CASSQSNRAFNEKLFF	TRBV4-1	TRBJ1-4	NA	NA
TGTGCCAGCAGTTCCTCCGGACTAGCGGCCAGTTCAGAGTTCTTC	CASSSSGLAASSEFF	TRBV2	TRBJ2-1	TRBD2	few
TGCGCCAGCAGGGGACAGGGTCAGAATGAAAAACTGTTTTTT	CASRGQGQNEKLFF	TRBV5-1	TRBJ1-4	TRBD1	NA
TGTGCTAGTGGTTTGGACGGGAGACCTAATGAAAAACTGTTTTTT	CASGLDGRPNEKLFF	TRBV12-5	TRBJ1-4	NA	NA
TGTGCCAGCAGTTCCACAGGTTCCGGGGCCAACGTCCTGACTTTC	CASSSTGSGANVLTF	TRBV28	TRBJ2-6	NA	NA
TGTGCCAGCAGCCAAGATTCAAGCGGGGGGGCGGAGACCCAGTACTTC	CASSQDSSGGAETQYF	TRBV3-1/TRBV3-2	TRBJ2-5	TRBD2	once
TGTGCCAGCAGCCCGACAGGGGGTGGAAACACCATATATTTT	CASSPTGGGNTIYF	TRBV3-1/TRBV3-2	TRBJ1-3	TRBD1	NA
TGTGCCAGCGGGGGACAGGGGGCGAAGAATGAGCAGTTCTTC	CASGGQGAKNEQFF	TRBV7-6	TRBJ2-1	TRBD1	NA
TGTGCCAGCAGCCCCATGGCCTCACCCCTCCACTTT	CASSPMASPLHF	TRBV11-2	TRBJ1-6	NA	NA
TGTGCCAGCAACTCCTTCGATCAGCCCCAGCATTTT	CASNSFDQPQHF	TRBV6-5	TRBJ1-5	NA	NA
TGTGCCAGCAGCTTAGCCAGGGGTGCCTACAATGAGCAGTTCTTC	CASSLARGAYNEQFF	TRBV7-2	TRBJ2-1	NA	NA
TGTGCCAGCAGTTCCGGGACAGGGGGCAATCAGCCCCAGCATTTT	CASSSGTGGNQPQHF	TRBV7-9	TRBJ1-5	TRBD1	once
TGTGCCAGCAGCCGAGGCCCCACTGAAGCTTTCTTT	CASSRGPTEAFF	TRBV3-1/TRBV3-2	TRBJ1-1	NA	few
TGTGCCTGGAGCCCTTTGGGGGGGACGGCAACTAATGAAAAACTGTTTTTT	CAWSPLGGTATNEKLFF	TRBV30	TRBJ1-4	NA	NA
TGTGCCAGCAGCTTAGGTGGATCAGGGGGATATCGGGGCTACACCTTC	CASSLGGSGGYRGYTF	TRBV7-8	TRBJ1-2	TRBD1	NA
TGTGCCATCAGTGAGATGGCCGGGACAGGAGAAAAACTGTTTTTT	CAISEMAGTGEKLFF	TRBV10-3	TRBJ1-4	TRBD1	few
TGCGCCAGCAGCACGGGTCCCGGGACAGGGGGCATTGACGAGCAGTACTTC	CASSTGPGTGGIDEQYF	TRBV5-1	TRBJ2-7	TRBD1	NA
TGTGCCAGCAGTTCCGGGACTAGCGGGTACAATGAGCAGTTCTTC	CASSSGTSGYNEQFF	TRBV2	TRBJ2-1	TRBD2	NA
TGTGCCAGCAGCCAGATGATGGAGGGCTGGCAGTTCTTC	CASSQMMEGWQFF	TRBV14	TRBJ2-1	NA	NA
TGTGCCAGCAGCTTGGCGGTGAGCGGGGGAGATACGCAGTATTTT	CASSLAVSGGDTQYF	TRBV5-6	TRBJ2-3	TRBD2	NA
TGTGCCAGTAGTATCGGCAGGGCGCGGAATATCAATGGCTACACCTTC	CASSIGRARNINGYTF	TRBV19	TRBJ1-2	NA	NA
TGCGCCAGCAGCCCAGCCCAAGGGGGCAATGCAGATACGCAGTATTTT	CASSPAQGGNADTQYF	TRBV5-1	TRBJ2-3	TRBD1	NA
TGTGCCAGCAGCCCCCCGACAGGGGTTATGCCCTACAATGAGCAGTTCTTC	CASSPPTGVMPYNEQFF	TRBV11-2	TRBJ2-1	TRBD1	NA
TGCGCCAGCACCTGGAGGGGCCCCGGGGGGGAGCAGTACTTC	CASTWRGPGGEQYF	TRBV5-1	TRBJ2-7	TRBD2	NA
TGTGCCAGCAGCCCTTCGGACAGGGCGAACACCGGGGAGCTGTTTTTT	CASSPSDRANTGELFF	TRBV5-4	TRBJ2-2	TRBD1	NA
TGTGCCACCAGCAGAGAAGGGGGGGCGTCGGGTCAGCCCCAGCATTTT	CATSREGGASGQPQHF	TRBV15	TRBJ1-5	NA	few
TGTGCCAGCAGTAGCGGGGGGGCATGGAATGAGCAGTTCTTC	CASSSGGAWNEQFF	TRBV27	TRBJ2-1	TRBD2	once
TGTGCCAGCAGTAAACGAACCCCGGGACAGGGGAAAAACTATGGCTACACCTTC	CASSKRTPGQGKNYGYTF	TRBV2	TRBJ1-2	TRBD1	NA
TGTGCCACCAGTGATTTGGGACTTCGGCAGTACTTC	CATSDLGLRQYF	TRBV24-1	TRBJ2-7	NA	NA
TGCGCCAGCAGCGTCTTAGGGATATCAGGGGTATACAATGAGCAGTTCTTC	CASSVLGISGVYNEQFF	TRBV5-1	TRBJ2-1	NA	NA
TGTGCCAGCAGCTTAACTCCCAGCGCGAACACCGGGGAGCTGTTTTTT	CASSLTPSANTGELFF	TRBV7-3	TRBJ2-2	NA	NA
TGTGCCAGCAGCTTAAGCAGGGTCACTGAAGCTTTCTTT	CASSLSRVTEAFF	TRBV7-2	TRBJ1-1	NA	NA
TGCAGCGTCGAGGACGGAGGGAACACTGAAGCTTTCTTT	CSVEDGGNTEAFF	TRBV29-1	TRBJ1-1	NA	NA
TGTGCCGCTCTAGTTTCCTATAATTCACCCCTCCACTTT	CAALVSYNSPLHF	TRBV6-5	TRBJ1-6	NA	NA
TGTGCCAGCAGTTCCTTGGACAGGCTCTATGGCTACACCTTC	CASSSLDRLYGYTF	TRBV27	TRBJ1-2	TRBD1	NA
TGTGCCAGCAGCCCAATGGGGCGGTCGGGGGAAAACTACAATGAGCAGTTCTTC	CASSPMGRSGENYNEQFF	TRBV7-3	TRBJ2-1	NA	NA
TGTGCCAGCACCCAACAGGGGGCAGGGGAGACCCAGTACTTC	CASTQQGAGETQYF	TRBV2	TRBJ2-5	TRBD1	few
TGTGCCAGCAGTGAACGACAGGCGAATTACTATGGCTACACCTTC	CASSERQANYYGYTF	TRBV2	TRBJ1-2	NA	few
TGTGCCAGCTCTCCAGGACTAGGAGGGTACGAGCAGTACTTC	CASSPGLGGYEQYF	TRBV18	TRBJ2-7	TRBD2	NA
TGTGCCAGCTCACCACTATACCAGATGCAAGATACGCAGTATTTT	CASSPLYQMQDTQYF	TRBV18	TRBJ2-3	NA	NA
TGCGCCAGCAGCCAAGGGGGGCCGGGGCCCTCCTACGAGCAGTACTTC	CASSQGGPGPSYEQYF	TRBV4-1	TRBJ2-7	NA	NA
TGTGCCAGCAGTCTAGCGGGGGTCAATGAGCAGTTCTTC	CASSLAGVNEQFF	TRBV2	TRBJ2-1	TRBD2	NA
TGCAGCGTTGCATCAGGGGATAGCGAAAAACTGTTTTTT	CSVASGDSEKLFF	TRBV29-1	TRBJ1-4	NA	NA
TGTGCCAGCAGCGGGGTTGAAACTCCTAGCTCTGGAAACACCATATATTTT	CASSGVETPSSGNTIYF	TRBV9	TRBJ1-3	NA	NA
TGTGCCAGCAGCTGGGACAGGCCGAACACTGAAGCTTTCTTT	CASSWDRPNTEAFF	TRBV2	TRBJ1-1	TRBD1	NA
TGTGCCAGCAGTTACAACAGGGGCGCGGACACTGAAGCTTTCTTT	CASSYNRGADTEAFF	TRBV6-6	TRBJ1-1	TRBD1	NA
TGTGCCAGCAGCCCAATGGAGGATTTGGTCTATGGCTACACCTTC	CASSPMEDLVYGYTF	TRBV9	TRBJ1-2	NA	NA
TGCGCCAGCAGCTTCGGGACAGGGGAGGACGAGCAGTACTTC	CASSFGTGEDEQYF	TRBV5-1	TRBJ2-7	TRBD1	NA
TGCGCCAGCAGTGGTTCAGATCTGAACACTGAAGCTTTCTTT	CASSGSDLNTEAFF	TRBV5-1	TRBJ1-1	NA	NA